The table lists the clone carrying this T cell receptor beta chain with a few counts. Its antigen remains unidentified. The data belong to a study of T-cell reconstitution after alpha-beta-depleted transplantation in children. The CDR3 extends over 15 amino acids. V was pared by 2 bases and J by 7 bases, with 9 bases of the junction left unmatched. Germline V CDR1 and CDR2: SGHRS, YFSETQ. Unique molecular identifiers were incorporated into the prepared TCRbeta library. TCRdb analysed the PCR reads with MiXCR anew, one entry per CDR3 protein. The sample has 610,000 or so distinct CDR3 sequences, approximately 30% seen once; the top ten hold 36%. General observations from the study: Reports say that about two months after transplant, the alpha-beta T cells came out of several hundred graft clones that had expanded.

The chain joins TRBV5-1 to TRBJ1-2; 9 bases line up with TRBD1. Sequencing used PBMCs, obtained before TCRalphabeta/CD19-depleted stem cell transplant. This clonotype was obtained from a boy under two years old with Wiskott-Aldrich syndrome, due to receive a stem cell transplant. CDR3 sequence (DNA): TGCGCCAGCAGCTTTGCACCGGGACAGGGCTCTGGCTACACCTTC. It yields the protein CASSFAPGQGSGYTF.